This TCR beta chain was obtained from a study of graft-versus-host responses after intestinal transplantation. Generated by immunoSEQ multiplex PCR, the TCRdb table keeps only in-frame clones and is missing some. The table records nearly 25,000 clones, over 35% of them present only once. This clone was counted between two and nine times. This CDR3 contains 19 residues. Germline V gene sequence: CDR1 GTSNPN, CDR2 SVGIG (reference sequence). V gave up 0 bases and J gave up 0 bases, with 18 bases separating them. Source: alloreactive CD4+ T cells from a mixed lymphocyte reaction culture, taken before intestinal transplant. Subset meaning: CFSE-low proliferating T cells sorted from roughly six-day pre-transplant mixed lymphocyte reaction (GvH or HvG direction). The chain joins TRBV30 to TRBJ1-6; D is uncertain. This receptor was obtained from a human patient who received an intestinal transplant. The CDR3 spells CAWSVLRNFASSYNSPLHF. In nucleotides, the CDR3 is TGTGCCTGGAGTGTATTGAGAAACTTCGCTAGCTCCTATAATTCACCCCTCCACTTT. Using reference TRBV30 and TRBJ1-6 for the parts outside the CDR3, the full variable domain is SQTIHQWPATLVQPVGSPLSLECTVEGTSNPNLYWYRQAAGRGLQLLFYSVGIGQISSEVPQNLSASRPQDRQFILSSKKLLLSDSGFYLCAWSVLRNFASSYNSPLHFGNGTRLTVT.